What follows are 27 T cell receptor beta chains derived from one specimen sequenced in a study of cytomegalovirus exposure and HLA in healthy donors. PCR employed 60 Vbeta and 13 Jbeta primers. Clones were sequenced by immunoSEQ multiplex PCR, and TCRdb holds only the in-frame ones, with some missing. The data show around 280,000 clones, with around 90% seen just once and more than 2% held by the top ten. The sample consisted of PBMCs. Source of these receptors: a young woman in good health and CMV-seronegative.

This clone was counted once. This sequence joins TRBV2 and TRBJ1-5; 9 positions match TRBD1. Germline V CDR1 and CDR2: SNHLY, FYNNEI. The CDR3 has 14 residues. V trimming: 6 bases; J trimming: 3 bases; junction bases outside the gene matches: 3. As DNA, the CDR3 is TGTGCCAGCAGCCGGACAGGGGACAATCAGCCCCAGCATTTT. Protein product: CASSRTGDNQPQHF.

The chain links TRBV5-1 to TRBJ2-1; D perhaps matches TRBD2 (5 bases). Germline V gene lookup returns CDR1 SGHRS and CDR2 YFSETQ. The ends were cut back, 4 bases at V and 3 bases at J, with 11 bases in the middle. There are 14 residues in the CDR3. The CDR3 DNA sequence: TGCGCCAGCAGCACCTCCGGGGACTACAATGAGCAGTTCTTC. Translation: CASSTSGDYNEQFF.

Note on this clone: The sample holds other DNA sequences that translate to the same CDR3. The chain has TRBV7-3 and TRBJ1-6, with no clear D. V dropped 5 bases and J dropped 9 bases, with 17 bases sitting between them. The CDR3 consists of 15 residues. The germline gives CDR1 SGHTA, CDR2 FQGTGA. The CDR3 DNA is TGTGCCAGCAGCGCCGCGGGAGGCATCAGTTCACCCCTCCACTTT. Translating it yields CASSAAGGISSPLHF.

The CDR3 reads CASSLGVRAGAQETQYF. In DNA form, the CDR3 reads TGTGCCAGCAGCTTAGGCGTACGAGCGGGAGCACAAGAGACCCAGTACTTC. The rearrangement joins TRBV7-3 to TRBJ2-5; 8 nucleotides align to TRBD2. The germline gives CDR1 SGHTA, CDR2 FQGTGA. There are 17 residues in the CDR3. J was trimmed by 2 bases and V by 2 bases; bases with no gene match: 10.

This chain links TRBV9 with TRBJ2-2; D is possibly TRBD2 (6 bases). The V end lost 6 bases, the J end lost 3 bases, and 12 bases lay between the germline ends. CDR3 length: 14 amino acids. The germline CDR1 and CDR2 sequences are SGDLS and YYNGEE. The chain's CDR3 is CASTREVDTGELFF. The CDR3 coding sequence is TGTGCCAGCACAAGGGAGGTGGACACCGGGGAGCTGTTTTTT.

The rearrangement joins TRBV11-2 to TRBJ1-3; D is undetermined. CDR3 size: 14 residues. CDR1 and CDR2 from the germline V gene are SGHAT and FQNNGV. Trimming cost V 5 bases and J 0 bases, with 8 bases left between them. The CDR3 here is CASSRDYSGNTIYF. CDR3 nucleotides: TGTGCCAGCAGCCGAGACTACTCTGGAAACACCATATATTTT.

The rearrangement joins TRBV4-1 to TRBJ2-7; weak D call: TRBD1 (6 bases). This CDR3 has 17 amino acids. Trimming left V 4 bases short and J 2 bases short, with 21 bases between. In germline, CDR1 is MGHRA, CDR2 YSYEKL. As DNA, the CDR3 is TGCGCCAGCAGCCTCCGATCAATACAGGGAATGGCCTACGAGCAGTACTTC. Its protein is CASSLRSIQGMAYEQYF.

This sequence joins TRBV2 and TRBJ2-7; D might be TRBD2 (5 bases). This CDR3 region has 12 residues. The germline CDR1 and CDR2 sequences are SNHLY and FYNNEI. The V end was cut by 4 bases, the J end by 9 bases, with 13 bases between. The CDR3 region is CASSGEGRGQYF. The CDR3 nucleotides read TGTGCCAGCAGTGGAGAGGGCCGGGGGCAGTACTTC.

The rearrangement links TRBV19 to TRBJ2-1; 9 bases are shared with TRBD1. V was clipped by 6 bases and J by 5 bases; unmatched bases: 8. CDR1 is LNHDA and CDR2 is SQIVND in the germline V gene (reference sequence). The CDR3 runs to 15 residues. CDR3 in amino acids: CASSPQGAKNNEQFF. In DNA, the CDR3 is TGTGCCAGTAGCCCACAGGGGGCTAAAAACAATGAGCAGTTCTTC.

V is TRBV9 and J is TRBJ1-2; 8 positions match TRBD1. Per the germline V gene, CDR1 is SGDLS and CDR2 is YYNGEE. J was trimmed by 3 bases and V by 0 bases; bases with no gene match: 7. The CDR3 spans 16 residues. In DNA form, the CDR3 reads TGTGCCAGCAGCGTAGAGACAGGGGAGGGTCACTATGGCTACACCTTC. Translation: CASSVETGEGHYGYTF.

The chain uses TRBV27 and TRBJ1-5; D is undetermined. With 9 bases removed from V and 3 bases from J, the gap between germline ends came to 18 bases. CDR1 MNHEY and CDR2 SMNVEV come from the germline V gene (reference sequence). The CDR3 sequence is 15 residues long. CDR3 DNA sequence: TGTGCCAGTTCGTTTGTTTCAGATAACAATCAGCCCCAGCATTTT. Translating gives CASSFVSDNNQPQHF.

This chain links TRBV7-2 with TRBJ2-1; 7 bases are shared with TRBD2. The CDR3 sequence is 14 residues long. Per germline, CDR1 SGHTA and CDR2 FQGNSA. V lost 2 bases and J lost 2; bases outside the gene matches: 0. In DNA form, the CDR3 reads TGTGCCAGCAGCTTACTAGCGGCCTACAATGAGCAGTTCTTC. Translation: CASSLLAAYNEQFF.

The CDR3 DNA is TGTGCCAGCAGCTTAGTCCGGTCTAGCACAGATACGCAGTATTTT. The encoded protein is CASSLVRSSTDTQYF. J is TRBJ2-3 and V is TRBV7-6; D remains ambiguous. Germline values: CDR1 SGHVS, CDR2 FNYEAQ. Trimming stripped 1 base from V and 0 bases from J, with 8 bases between. The CDR3 totals 15 residues.

The rearrangement uses TRBV9 and TRBJ1-6, with 10 bases that match TRBD1. V trimming: 0 bases; J trimming: 10 bases; junction bases outside the gene matches: 10. The CDR3 has 17 amino acids. The germline V gene encodes CDR1 SGDLS and CDR2 YYNGEE. The CDR3 reads CASSVGEGGTGVSPLHF. CDR3 nucleotide sequence: TGTGCCAGCAGCGTAGGGGAGGGGGGGACAGGGGTATCACCCCTCCACTTT.

The chain links TRBV19 to TRBJ1-2; D not certain. This CDR3 is built from 14 residues. V shed 3 bases and J shed 7 bases, with 15 bases lying between them. CDR1 is LNHDA, CDR2 SQIVND, per germline (reference sequence). Written as DNA, the CDR3 is TGTGCCAGTAGTATTTCCATTTATGAGGGTGGCTACACCTTC. It translates to CASSISIYEGGYTF.

The rearrangement links TRBV11-2 to TRBJ1-1, with unresolved D. V lost 4 bases, J lost 0 bases, and 21 bases lay in between. This CDR3 contains 18 residues. Per germline, CDR1 SGHAT and CDR2 FQNNGV. Written as DNA, the CDR3 is TGTGCCAGCAGCTCTGCAGGAACCCGCGCGGGGATGAACACTGAAGCTTTCTTT. Amino acid sequence: CASSSAGTRAGMNTEAFF.

The chain carries TRBV27 and TRBJ2-3, with a weak D call TRBD2 (5 bases). The CDR3 spans 13 residues. The V gene lost 7 bases and the J gene lost 10 bases, with 18 bases spanning the gap. Germline values: CDR1 MNHEY, CDR2 SMNVEV (reference sequence). The CDR3 region is CASNGGTRSAQYF. Here the CDR3 DNA reads TGTGCCAGCAATGGAGGAACCCGCTCTGCGCAGTATTTT.

The chain joins TRBV27 to TRBJ1-2, with 7 bases that match TRBD1. The germline gives CDR1 MNHEY, CDR2 SMNVEV (reference sequence). CDR3 length: 14 residues. V shed 7 bases and J 2 bases; nucleotides not matched to a gene: 7. The CDR3 region is CASMPRGPNYGYTF. As DNA, the CDR3 is TGTGCCAGCATGCCGAGGGGGCCAAACTATGGCTACACCTTC.

The chain carries TRBV5-1 and TRBJ2-7; 11 bases align to TRBD2. The CDR3 is 19 residues long. Germline V gives CDR1 SGHRS, CDR2 YFSETQ. The trim removed 0 bases at V and 0 bases at J, leaving 11 bases unmatched. The CDR3 sequence: CASSLGVTSGARSSYEQYF. Here the CDR3 DNA reads TGCGCCAGCAGCTTGGGGGTGACTAGCGGGGCCCGAAGCTCCTACGAGCAGTACTTC.

This clone came up once. The J gene is TRBJ1-2, the V gene TRBV10-2, with 9 bases fitting TRBD1. Germline CDR1 reads WSHSY; CDR2 reads SAAADI. The ends lost 8 bases at V and 7 bases at J; junction bases unmatched: 11. CDR3 length equals 14 residues. The CDR3 sequence is CASLPGQGGTGYTF. The CDR3 bases are TGCGCCAGCCTACCGGGACAGGGAGGCACTGGCTACACCTTC.

The chain links TRBV6-5 to TRBJ1-1, with 12 bases that match TRBD1. Germline values: CDR1 MNHEY, CDR2 SVGAGI. With 5 bases clipped from V and 4 bases from J, the junction kept 5 bases outside the gene matches. The CDR3 covers 15 residues. CDR3 nucleotides: TGTGCCAGCAGTACGGGGACAGGGGGCGGCACTGAAGCTTTCTTT. This translates into CASSTGTGGGTEAFF.

This clone is a singleton in its sample. This chain connects TRBV5-6 to TRBJ2-5; possibly TRBD2 for D (6 bases). Deletions cut 4 bases from V and 3 bases from J, with 10 bases between. Germline-derived CDR1 and CDR2 are SGHDT and YYEEEE. The CDR3 extends over 13 amino acids. The CDR3 protein is CASSRGIEETQYF. CDR3 coding DNA: TGTGCCAGCAGCCGCGGGATCGAAGAGACCCAGTACTTC.

J is TRBJ1-1 and V is TRBV19, with D possibly matching TRBD1 (6 bases). The CDR3 is made up of 11 amino acids. The V gene's germline CDR1 is LNHDA and CDR2 SQIVND (reference sequence). V was shortened by 3 bases and J by 8 bases, with 7 bases between the two germline ends. CDR3 in amino acids: CASSIGQEAFF. For the CDR3, the DNA is TGTGCCAGTAGTATTGGACAGGAAGCTTTCTTT. Supplemented by reference TRBV19 and TRBJ1-1, the full variable domain reads DGGITQSPKYLFRKEGQNVTLSCEQNLNHDAMYWYRQDPGQGLRLIYYSQIVNDFQKGDIAEGYSVSREKKESFPLTVTSAQKNPTAFYLCASSIGQEAFFGQGTRLTVV.

V usage is TRBV10-1 and J usage is TRBJ2-5; 7 nucleotides match TRBD2. CDR3 length: 13 amino acids. The germline CDR1 and CDR2 sequences are WNHNN and SYGVQD (reference sequence). Unmatched junction bases numbered 8, after V lost 11 bases and J lost 2 bases. CDR3 residues: CAGGGGWQETQYF. For the CDR3, the DNA is TGCGCCGGGGGGGGAGGGTGGCAAGAGACCCAGTACTTC.

In its sample, this clone was seen once. The V call is TRBV5-4, the J call TRBJ1-2; 9 bases align to TRBD1. From germline, CDR1 is SGHNT and CDR2 YYREEE (reference sequence). The CDR3 is 17 residues long. With 0 bases clipped from V and 5 bases from J, the junction kept 11 bases outside the gene matches. The CDR3 spells CASSLGATGQGRYGYTF. The CDR3 DNA follows: TGTGCCAGCAGCTTGGGAGCCACGGGACAGGGTCGGTATGGCTACACCTTC.

This chain joins TRBV20-1 and TRBJ1-1; weak D call: TRBD1 (6 bases). This CDR3 spans 11 amino acids. The V end lost 6 bases, the J end lost 6 bases, and 11 bases lay between the germline ends. Germline V gene data show CDR1 as DFQATT and CDR2 as SNEGSKA (reference sequence). The CDR3 DNA sequence: TGCAGTGCGCCGACAGGACCTGAAGCTTTCTTT. Translating gives CSAPTGPEAFF.

The CDR3 loop is CASSTQYRADPPGYTF. The CDR3, as DNA: TGTGCCAGTAGTACCCAATACAGGGCCGATCCCCCTGGCTACACCTTC. The J gene is TRBJ1-2, the V gene TRBV19; D is possibly TRBD1 (6 bases). The CDR3 covers 16 residues. In germline, CDR1 is LNHDA, CDR2 SQIVND (reference sequence). Trimming took 4 bases from V and 7 from J, leaving 22 bases between them.